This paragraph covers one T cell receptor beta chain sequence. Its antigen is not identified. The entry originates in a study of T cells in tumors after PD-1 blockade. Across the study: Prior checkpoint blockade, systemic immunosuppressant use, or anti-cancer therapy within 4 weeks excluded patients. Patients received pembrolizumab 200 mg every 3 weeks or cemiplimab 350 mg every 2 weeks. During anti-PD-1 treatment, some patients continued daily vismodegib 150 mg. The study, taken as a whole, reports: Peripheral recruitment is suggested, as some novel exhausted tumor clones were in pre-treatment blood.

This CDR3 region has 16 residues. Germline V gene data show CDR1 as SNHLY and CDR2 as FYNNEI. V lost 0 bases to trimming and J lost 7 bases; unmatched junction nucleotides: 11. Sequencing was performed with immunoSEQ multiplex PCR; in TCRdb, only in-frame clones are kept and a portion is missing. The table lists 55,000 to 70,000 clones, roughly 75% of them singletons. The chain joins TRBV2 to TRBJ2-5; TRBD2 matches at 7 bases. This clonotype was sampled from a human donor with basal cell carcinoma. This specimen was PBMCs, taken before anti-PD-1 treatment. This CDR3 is CASSEAIGAGVGTQYF. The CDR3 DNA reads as TGTGCCAGCAGTGAAGCAATCGGCGCGGGGGTCGGGACCCAGTACTTC. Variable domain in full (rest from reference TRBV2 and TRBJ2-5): EPEVTQTPSHQVTQMGQEVILRCVPISNHLYFYWYRQILGQKVEFLVSFYNNEISEKSEIFDDQFSVERPDGSNFTLKIRSTKLEDSAMYFCASSEAIGAGVGTQYFGPGTRLLVL.